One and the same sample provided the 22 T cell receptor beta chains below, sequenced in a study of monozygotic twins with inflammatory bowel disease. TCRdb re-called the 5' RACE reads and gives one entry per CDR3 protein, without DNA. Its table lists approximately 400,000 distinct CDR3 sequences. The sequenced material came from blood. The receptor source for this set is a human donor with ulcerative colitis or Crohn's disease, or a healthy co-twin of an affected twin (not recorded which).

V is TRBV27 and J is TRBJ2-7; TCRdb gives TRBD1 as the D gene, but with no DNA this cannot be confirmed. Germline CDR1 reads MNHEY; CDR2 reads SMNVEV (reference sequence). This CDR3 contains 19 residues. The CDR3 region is CASSMTLSPGSQPTYEQYF.

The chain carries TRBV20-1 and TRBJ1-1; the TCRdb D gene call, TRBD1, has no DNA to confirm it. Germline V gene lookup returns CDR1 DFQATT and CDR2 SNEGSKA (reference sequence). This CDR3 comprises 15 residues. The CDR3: CSARSSGTVNTEAFF.

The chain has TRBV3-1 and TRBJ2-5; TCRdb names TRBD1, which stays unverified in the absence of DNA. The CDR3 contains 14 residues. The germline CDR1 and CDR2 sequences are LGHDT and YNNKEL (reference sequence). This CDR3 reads CASSHRDGQETQYF.

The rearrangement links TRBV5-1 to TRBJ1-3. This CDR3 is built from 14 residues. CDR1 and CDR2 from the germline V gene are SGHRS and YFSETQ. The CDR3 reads CASSQQSAGNTIYF.

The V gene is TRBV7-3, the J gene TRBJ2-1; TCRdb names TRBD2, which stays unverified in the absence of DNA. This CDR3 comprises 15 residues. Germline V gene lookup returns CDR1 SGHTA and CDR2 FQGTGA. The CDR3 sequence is CASSFGLAGGNEQFF.

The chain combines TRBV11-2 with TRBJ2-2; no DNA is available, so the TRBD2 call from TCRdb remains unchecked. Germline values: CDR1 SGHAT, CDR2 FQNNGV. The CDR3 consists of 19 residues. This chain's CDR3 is CASSLEYGGGRDLTGELFF.

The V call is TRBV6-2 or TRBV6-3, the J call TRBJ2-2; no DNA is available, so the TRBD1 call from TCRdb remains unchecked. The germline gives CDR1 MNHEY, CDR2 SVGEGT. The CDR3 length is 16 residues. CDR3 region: CASSSSPPPNTGELFF.

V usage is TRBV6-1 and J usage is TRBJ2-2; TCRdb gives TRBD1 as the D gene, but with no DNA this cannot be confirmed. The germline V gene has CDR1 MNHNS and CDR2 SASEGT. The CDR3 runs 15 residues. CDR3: CASSEAQGAHGELFF.

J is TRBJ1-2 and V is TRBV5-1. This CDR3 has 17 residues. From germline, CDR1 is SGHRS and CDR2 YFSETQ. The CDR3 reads CASSRKREPRENDGYTF.

The chain's CDR3 is CASSLIGQGVNSPLHF. V gene TRBV7-2 combines with J gene TRBJ1-6; the TCRdb call, TRBD1, lacks DNA for checking. CDR3 length: 16 amino acids. CDR1 is SGHTA, CDR2 FQGNSA, per germline. The full variable domain, completed using reference TRBV7-2 and TRBJ1-6, is GAGVSQSPSNKVTEKGKDVELRCDPISGHTALYWYRQSLGQGLEFLIYFQGNSAPDKSGLPSDRFSAERTGGSVSTLTIQRTQQEDSAVYLCASSLIGQGVNSPLHFGNGTRLTVT.

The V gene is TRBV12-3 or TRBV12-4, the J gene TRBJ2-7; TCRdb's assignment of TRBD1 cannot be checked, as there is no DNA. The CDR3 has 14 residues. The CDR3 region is CASSIRTADYEQYF.

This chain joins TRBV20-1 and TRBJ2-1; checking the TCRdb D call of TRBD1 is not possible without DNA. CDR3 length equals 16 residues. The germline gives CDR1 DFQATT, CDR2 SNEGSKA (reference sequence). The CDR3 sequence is CSAREERRLIYNEQFF.

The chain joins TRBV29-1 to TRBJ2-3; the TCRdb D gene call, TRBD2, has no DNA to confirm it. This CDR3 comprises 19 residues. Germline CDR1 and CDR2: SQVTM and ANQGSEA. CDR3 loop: CSSRIPGLAGGPWLDTQYF.

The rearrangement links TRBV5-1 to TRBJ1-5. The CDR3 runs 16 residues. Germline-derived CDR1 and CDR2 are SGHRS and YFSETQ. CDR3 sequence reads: CASSPSGANGNQPQHF.

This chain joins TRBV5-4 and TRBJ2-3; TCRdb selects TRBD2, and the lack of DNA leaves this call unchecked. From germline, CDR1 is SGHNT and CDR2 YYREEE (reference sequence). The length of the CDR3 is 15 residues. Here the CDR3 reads CASSLTAGGTDTQYF.

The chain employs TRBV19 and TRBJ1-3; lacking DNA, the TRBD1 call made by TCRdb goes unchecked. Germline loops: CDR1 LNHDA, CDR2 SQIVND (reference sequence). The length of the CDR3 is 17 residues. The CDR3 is CASSIDSDRETGNTIYF. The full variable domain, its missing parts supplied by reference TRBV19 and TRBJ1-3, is DGGITQSPKYLFRKEGQNVTLSCEQNLNHDAMYWYRQDPGQGLRLIYYSQIVNDFQKGDIAEGYSVSREKKESFPLTVTSAQKNPTAFYLCASSIDSDRETGNTIYFGEGSWLTVV.

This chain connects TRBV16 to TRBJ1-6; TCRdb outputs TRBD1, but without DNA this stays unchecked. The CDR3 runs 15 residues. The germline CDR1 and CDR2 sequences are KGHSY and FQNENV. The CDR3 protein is CASSPRQGSNSPLHF. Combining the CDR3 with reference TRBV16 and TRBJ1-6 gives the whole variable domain GEEVAQTPKHLVRGEGQKAKLYCAPIKGHSYVFWYQQVLKNEFKFLISFQNENVFDETGMPKERFSAKCLPNSPCSLEIQATKLEDSAVYFCASSPRQGSNSPLHFGNGTRLTVT.

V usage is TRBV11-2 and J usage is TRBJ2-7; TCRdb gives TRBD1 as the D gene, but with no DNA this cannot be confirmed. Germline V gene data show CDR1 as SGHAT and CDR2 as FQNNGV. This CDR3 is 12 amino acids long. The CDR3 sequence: CASSSGSWEQYF.

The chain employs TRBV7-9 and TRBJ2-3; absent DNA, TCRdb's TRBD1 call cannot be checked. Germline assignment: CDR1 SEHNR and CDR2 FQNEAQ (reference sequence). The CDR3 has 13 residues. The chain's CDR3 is CAGAGTSPDTQYF.

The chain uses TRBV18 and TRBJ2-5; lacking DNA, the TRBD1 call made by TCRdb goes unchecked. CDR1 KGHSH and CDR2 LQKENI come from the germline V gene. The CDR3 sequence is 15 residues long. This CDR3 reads CASSIGQGDLETQYF. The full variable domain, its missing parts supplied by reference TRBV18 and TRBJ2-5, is NAGVMQNPRHLVRRRGQEARLRCSPMKGHSHVYWYRQLPEEGLKFMVYLQKENIIDESGMPKERFSAEFPKEGPSILRIQQVVRGDSAAYFCASSIGQGDLETQYFGPGTRLLVL.

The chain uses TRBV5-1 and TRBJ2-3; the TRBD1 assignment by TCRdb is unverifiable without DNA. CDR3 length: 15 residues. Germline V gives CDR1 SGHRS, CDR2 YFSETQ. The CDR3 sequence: CASSFWGDSTDTQYF.

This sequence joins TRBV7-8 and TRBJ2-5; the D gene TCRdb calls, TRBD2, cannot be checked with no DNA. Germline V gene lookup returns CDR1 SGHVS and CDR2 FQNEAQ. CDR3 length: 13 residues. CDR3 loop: CASSLMEGQTQYF.